These T cell receptor beta chains were read from a single sample in a study of cytomegalovirus exposure and HLA in healthy donors. Profiled with immunoSEQ multiplex PCR; TCRdb holds only in-frame clones, not every one. The table lists 55,000 to 75,000 clones, with about 4% in the top ten. Sequences were obtained from PBMCs. These receptors originate from a male donor in good health and CMV-seronegative. Both conserved end residues are part of each CDR3. The D gene is left open where the match is weak.

j_gene: TRBJ2-3; v_gene: TRBV14; d_gene: TRBD2; CDR3aa: CASSPRRSGRGTDTQYF; CDR3nt: TGTGCCAGCAGCCCCCGTAGGAGCGGGAGGGGCACAGATACGCAGTATTTT
j_gene: TRBJ1-6; v_gene: TRBV4-2; d_gene: -; CDR3aa: CASSQDRVGGDSPLHF; CDR3nt: TGTGCCAGCAGCCAAGATCGGGTGGGAGGTGATTCACCCCTCCACTTT
j_gene: TRBJ1-3; v_gene: TRBV28; d_gene: TRBD1; CDR3aa: CASSGQGTGNTIYF; CDR3nt: TGTGCCAGCAGCGGACAGGGGACTGGAAACACCATATATTTT
j_gene: TRBJ1-4; v_gene: TRBV7-8; d_gene: TRBD1; CDR3aa: CASSKSYGQGEKLFF; CDR3nt: TGTGCCAGCAGTAAGAGCTACGGACAGGGTGAAAAACTGTTTTTT
j_gene: TRBJ2-7; v_gene: TRBV5-5; d_gene: -; CDR3aa: CASSLRRGTYEQYF; CDR3nt: TGTGCCAGCAGCTTGCGAAGGGGAACCTACGAGCAGTACTTC
j_gene: TRBJ2-1; v_gene: TRBV5-1; d_gene: TRBD2; CDR3aa: CASSLGQAGDEQFF; CDR3nt: TGCGCCAGCAGCTTGGGCCAAGCGGGGGATGAGCAGTTCTTC
j_gene: TRBJ1-3; v_gene: TRBV5-6; d_gene: -; CDR3aa: CASSLSGYGNTIYF; CDR3nt: TGTGCCAGCAGCTTGTCAGGGTACGGAAACACCATATATTTT
j_gene: TRBJ2-5; v_gene: TRBV7-2; d_gene: -; CDR3aa: CASSFVDRTVGTQYF; CDR3nt: TGTGCCAGCAGCTTCGTCGACAGGACCGTCGGGACCCAGTACTTC
j_gene: TRBJ2-5; v_gene: TRBV15; d_gene: TRBD1; CDR3aa: CATSSGGQGGATQYF; CDR3nt: TGTGCCACCAGCAGCGGAGGACAGGGCGGCGCGACCCAGTACTTC
j_gene: TRBJ1-3; v_gene: TRBV28; d_gene: -; CDR3aa: CASTMAARGNTIYF; CDR3nt: TGTGCCAGCACCATGGCTGCTCGAGGAAACACCATATATTTT
j_gene: TRBJ1-4; v_gene: TRBV10-3; d_gene: TRBD1; CDR3aa: CAISPRDRGEKLFF; CDR3nt: TGTGCCATCAGTCCCCGGGACAGGGGTGAAAAACTGTTTTTT
j_gene: TRBJ1-3; v_gene: TRBV5-1; d_gene: TRBD1; CDR3aa: CASSAGQLDTIYF; CDR3nt: TGCGCCAGCAGCGCGGGACAGCTTGACACCATATATTTT
j_gene: TRBJ2-3; v_gene: TRBV9; d_gene: -; CDR3aa: CASSVGRAEDKQYF; CDR3nt: TGTGCCAGCAGCGTCGGCAGGGCGGAAGATAAGCAGTATTTT
j_gene: TRBJ2-5; v_gene: TRBV6-5; d_gene: TRBD1; CDR3aa: CASRGQGQETQYF; CDR3nt: TGTGCCAGCAGAGGACAGGGGCAAGAGACCCAGTACTTC
j_gene: TRBJ1-4; v_gene: TRBV9; d_gene: -; CDR3aa: CASSVRDSAREKLFF; CDR3nt: TGTGCCAGCAGCGTCAGGGACTCCGCACGAGAAAAACTGTTTTTT
j_gene: TRBJ2-7; v_gene: TRBV5-6; d_gene: TRBD2; CDR3aa: CASSLAGGFYEQYF; CDR3nt: TGTGCCAGCAGCTTAGCGGGAGGGTTCTACGAGCAGTACTTC
j_gene: TRBJ2-2; v_gene: TRBV19; d_gene: TRBD2; CDR3aa: CASSIVGGPGELFF; CDR3nt: TGTGCCAGTAGTATAGTGGGAGGGCCCGGGGAGCTGTTTTTT
j_gene: TRBJ1-2; v_gene: TRBV7-9; d_gene: -; CDR3aa: CASSQYGYTF; CDR3nt: TGTGCCAGCAGCCAGTATGGCTACACCTTC
j_gene: TRBJ2-3; v_gene: TRBV7-8; d_gene: TRBD1; CDR3aa: CASSLRDRVADTQYF; CDR3nt: TGTGCCAGCAGCTTACGAGACAGGGTGGCAGATACGCAGTATTTT
j_gene: TRBJ2-7; v_gene: TRBV5-5; d_gene: -; CDR3aa: CASSPGGTHLWKQYF; CDR3nt: TGTGCCAGCAGCCCCGGCGGGACCCACCTCTGGAAGCAGTACTTC
j_gene: TRBJ2-6; v_gene: TRBV7-3; d_gene: TRBD2; CDR3aa: CASSDKTSTGANVLTF; CDR3nt: TGTGCCAGCAGCGACAAGACTAGCACTGGGGCCAACGTCCTGACTTTC
j_gene: TRBJ2-3; v_gene: TRBV5-1; d_gene: -; CDR3aa: CASSLTHPSTDTQYF; CDR3nt: TGCGCCAGCAGCCTAACCCATCCGAGCACAGATACGCAGTATTTT
j_gene: TRBJ1-3; v_gene: TRBV4-1; d_gene: TRBD1; CDR3aa: CASSQGRGQVNTIYF; CDR3nt: TGCGCCAGCAGCCAGGGCAGGGGGCAAGTAAACACCATATATTTT
j_gene: TRBJ2-2; v_gene: TRBV5-1; d_gene: -; CDR3aa: CASLKDSSNTGELFF; CDR3nt: TGCGCCAGCCTAAAGGACTCGTCGAACACCGGGGAGCTGTTTTTT
j_gene: TRBJ2-1; v_gene: TRBV9; d_gene: TRBD2; CDR3aa: CASSATSGRAYEQFF; CDR3nt: TGTGCCAGCAGCGCGACTAGCGGGAGGGCCTATGAGCAGTTCTTC
j_gene: TRBJ1-2; v_gene: TRBV11-2; d_gene: -; CDR3aa: CASSLDHTPYGYTF; CDR3nt: TGTGCCAGCAGCTTAGATCACACCCCCTATGGCTACACCTTC
j_gene: TRBJ1-2; v_gene: TRBV6-5; d_gene: TRBD1; CDR3aa: CASSATGNGYTF; CDR3nt: TGTGCCAGCAGCGCGACAGGGAATGGCTACACCTTC
j_gene: TRBJ2-1; v_gene: TRBV14; d_gene: -; CDR3aa: CASSQGNRWFF; CDR3nt: TGTGCCAGCAGCCAAGGGAACAGATGGTTCTTC
j_gene: TRBJ2-3; v_gene: TRBV18; d_gene: -; CDR3aa: CASSPPSYYTDKQYF; CDR3nt: TGTGCCAGCTCGCCCCCTAGCTACTACACAGATAAGCAGTATTTT
j_gene: TRBJ1-4; v_gene: TRBV5-1; d_gene: TRBD1; CDR3aa: CASSLGTANEKLFF; CDR3nt: TGCGCCAGCAGCCTCGGGACAGCTAATGAAAAACTGTTTTTT
j_gene: TRBJ2-1; v_gene: TRBV7-6; d_gene: TRBD2; CDR3aa: CASSLGLANEQFF; CDR3nt: TGTGCCAGCAGCCTGGGACTAGCCAATGAGCAGTTCTTC
j_gene: TRBJ2-5; v_gene: TRBV4-2; d_gene: TRBD2; CDR3aa: CASSQGISGGGQETQYF; CDR3nt: TGTGCCAGCAGCCAAGGGATTAGCGGGGGGGGGCAAGAGACCCAGTACTTC
j_gene: TRBJ1-2; v_gene: TRBV28; d_gene: -; CDR3aa: CASSSPRRGDYGYTF; CDR3nt: TGTGCCAGCAGTTCCCCGAGGCGGGGAGACTATGGCTACACCTTC
j_gene: TRBJ1-1; v_gene: TRBV5-1; d_gene: TRBD1; CDR3aa: CASSSGTGGSNTEAFF; CDR3nt: TGCGCCAGCAGCTCCGGGACAGGGGGCTCGAACACTGAAGCTTTCTTT
j_gene: TRBJ1-2; v_gene: TRBV6-1; d_gene: TRBD1; CDR3aa: CASSVDRANYGYTF; CDR3nt: TGTGCCAGCAGTGTGGACAGGGCCAACTATGGCTACACCTTC
j_gene: TRBJ1-1; v_gene: TRBV30; d_gene: -; CDR3aa: CAWSWGHPNTEAFF; CDR3nt: TGTGCCTGGAGTTGGGGCCACCCGAACACTGAAGCTTTCTTT
j_gene: TRBJ2-1; v_gene: TRBV7-2; d_gene: -; CDR3aa: CASSLVERNEQFF; CDR3nt: TGTGCCAGCAGCTTAGTTGAGCGCAATGAGCAGTTCTTC
j_gene: TRBJ2-1; v_gene: TRBV7-9; d_gene: -; CDR3aa: CASRQDRDKGEQFF; CDR3nt: TGTGCCAGCAGGCAAGACCGGGACAAGGGTGAGCAGTTCTTC
j_gene: TRBJ2-2; v_gene: TRBV7-6; d_gene: TRBD1; CDR3aa: CASSLAVYRTGTGELFF; CDR3nt: TGTGCCAGCAGCTTAGCGGTCTACCGGACAGGAACCGGGGAGCTGTTTTTT
j_gene: TRBJ2-2; v_gene: TRBV5-4; d_gene: TRBD1; CDR3aa: CASSGGGTGATGELFF; CDR3nt: TGTGCCAGCAGCGGAGGGGGGACAGGGGCCACCGGGGAGCTGTTTTTT
j_gene: TRBJ1-5; v_gene: TRBV19; d_gene: -; CDR3aa: CASSGEETTYQPQHF; CDR3nt: TGTGCCAGTAGTGGAGAGGAAACGACTTATCAGCCCCAGCATTTT
j_gene: TRBJ1-1; v_gene: TRBV6-1; d_gene: -; CDR3aa: CASSGTHNTEAFF; CDR3nt: TGTGCCAGCAGCGGGACACATAACACTGAAGCTTTCTTT
j_gene: TRBJ2-1; v_gene: TRBV9; d_gene: TRBD2; CDR3aa: CASSGGTSGANEQFF; CDR3nt: TGTGCCAGCAGCGGCGGGACTAGCGGGGCCAATGAGCAGTTCTTC
j_gene: TRBJ1-4; v_gene: TRBV9; d_gene: -; CDR3aa: CASSPREGGEKLFF; CDR3nt: TGTGCCAGCAGCCCTCGGGAGGGCGGCGAAAAACTGTTTTTT
j_gene: TRBJ2-7; v_gene: TRBV28; d_gene: TRBD2; CDR3aa: CASTTSERLYEQYF; CDR3nt: TGTGCCAGTACGACTAGCGAACGGCTCTACGAGCAGTACTTC
j_gene: TRBJ1-1; v_gene: TRBV4-1; d_gene: -; CDR3aa: CASSQEGPANTEAFF; CDR3nt: TGCGCCAGCAGCCAAGAGGGCCCGGCGAACACTGAAGCTTTCTTT
j_gene: TRBJ1-2; v_gene: TRBV2; d_gene: -; CDR3aa: CASRAGPGQANYGYTF; CDR3nt: TGTGCCAGCAGGGCGGGACCGGGCCAAGCTAACTATGGCTACACCTTC
j_gene: TRBJ1-1; v_gene: TRBV28; d_gene: -; CDR3aa: CASSLDLGRGNTEAFF; CDR3nt: TGTGCCAGCAGTTTGGATCTGGGGAGGGGGAACACTGAAGCTTTCTTT
j_gene: TRBJ2-2; v_gene: TRBV5-4; d_gene: -; CDR3aa: CASSLRANTGELFF; CDR3nt: TGTGCCAGCAGTCTCCGCGCGAACACCGGGGAGCTGTTTTTT
j_gene: TRBJ2-7; v_gene: TRBV5-1; d_gene: TRBD1; CDR3aa: CASSFTGTGPNF; CDR3nt: TGCGCCAGCAGCTTTACCGGGACAGGTCCTAACTTC
j_gene: TRBJ2-4; v_gene: TRBV5-8; d_gene: -; CDR3aa: CASSLRGVGNIQYF; CDR3nt: TGTGCCAGCAGCTTGAGGGGTGTGGGAAACATTCAGTACTTC